The source of this T cell receptor (beta chain) is a study of shared clonotypes between healthy human individuals. Assay: immunoSEQ multiplex PCR; the TCRdb copy retains only in-frame clones and omits some. The sample lists around 980,000 clones, 75% to 85% seen once, with 0.61% in the top ten. CDR1 is SGHAT, CDR2 FQNNGV, per germline. V lost 3 bases, J lost 4 bases, and 16 bases lay in between. The CDR3 is made up of 15 amino acids. The sequencing sample was made of memory CD4+ T cells from PBMCs. Sample subset: CD45RA-negative fraction. The rearrangement links TRBV11-2 to TRBJ2-7; D gene ambiguous. This TCR came from a man between 18 and 35 years old in good health. Some clones in this sample may be carry-over from other donors' samples. DNA of the CDR3: TGTGCCAGCAGCTTCCAACTACAAGGAGCGTACGAGCAGTACTTC. This gives the protein CASSFQLQGAYEQYF. Full variable domain (missing parts from reference TRBV11-2 and TRBJ2-7): EAGVAQSPRYKIIEKRQSVAFWCNPISGHATLYWYQQILGQGPKLLIQFQNNGVVDDSQLPKDRFSAERLKGVDSTLKIQPAKLEDSAVYLCASSFQLQGAYEQYFGPGTRLTVT.